Listed below are T cell receptor beta chains from one sample, sequenced in a study of T cell responses to AZD1222 COVID-19 vaccine. Measured with immunoSEQ multiplex PCR; TCRdb has only the in-frame clones, and not every one. This table has around 88,000 clones, around 90% appearing once. The sequences come from peripheral blood, collected on day 0 of AZD1222 vaccination. The origin of the receptors is an adult in good health. The CDR3 runs from the conserved cysteine through the conserved F or W. Fields, in order: V gene, D gene, J gene, CDR3 length, clone size, CDR3 DNA, CDR3 protein. A D gene is named only where the DNA matches it firmly. Size tells how often a clone was seen (once, few, many) or the class of an expanded clone, and some rows leave it out.

TRBV7-8	TRBD1	TRBJ1-4	15	-	TGTGCCAGCAGCTCCCTCGGACAGGGTAGGGAAAAACTGTTTTTT	CASSSLGQGREKLFF
TRBV11-2	-	TRBJ2-7	15	once	TGTGCCAGCAGCTTAGCCCCGGGCCCTTCCTACGAGCAGTACTTC	CASSLAPGPSYEQYF
TRBV19	-	TRBJ1-5	16	-	TGTGCCAGTAGTGGAGAAACAGGAGCTGGCAATCAGCCCCAGCATTTT	CASSGETGAGNQPQHF
TRBV6-5	-	TRBJ2-7	12	-	TGTGCCACCAGGGGACAAGCCTACGAGCAGTACTTC	CATRGQAYEQYF
TRBV7-2	TRBD2	TRBJ2-2	17	few	TGTGCCAGCAGCTCTGCTCTTGGAGCGGGAGCAGGTGGGGAGCTGTTTTTT	CASSSALGAGAGGELFF
TRBV7-2	-	TRBJ1-1	13	-	TGTGCCAGCAGCTTCGGCAGGGACACTGAAGCTTTCTTT	CASSFGRDTEAFF
TRBV7-6	TRBD2	TRBJ2-1	15	-	TGTGCCAGCAGCTTAGGTCTAGCGGCAACCAATGAGCAGTTCTTC	CASSLGLAATNEQFF
TRBV19	-	TRBJ2-1	12	-	TGTGCCAGTAGTATCGATTACAATGAGCAGTTCTTC	CASSIDYNEQFF
TRBV28	-	TRBJ2-4	16	-	TGTGCCAGCAGTGTCTACCGGCTACCAGCCAAAAACATTCAGTACTTC	CASSVYRLPAKNIQYF
TRBV11-3	TRBD2	TRBJ2-1	18	-	TGTGCCAGCAGCTTAGATCAAGGCGGGAGTAGTGCCTACAATGAGCAGTTCTTC	CASSLDQGGSSAYNEQFF
TRBV28	TRBD1	TRBJ1-5	14	-	TGTGCCAGCAGTGAGGACAGGGTCAATCAGCCCCAGCATTTT	CASSEDRVNQPQHF
TRBV10-3	-	TRBJ1-1	11	-	TGTGCCATCAGAACCGACACTGAAGCTTTCTTT	CAIRTDTEAFF
TRBV7-3	TRBD2	TRBJ2-2	16	-	TGTGCCAGCAGCGTTACTAGCGGGAGCGGCACCGGGGAGCTGTTTTTT	CASSVTSGSGTGELFF
TRBV3-1/TRBV3-2	TRBD1	TRBJ1-1	14	-	TGTGCCAGCAGCTGGACCGGGACAGGGGCTAGAGCTTTCTTT	CASSWTGTGARAFF
TRBV5-1	-	TRBJ1-6	16	-	TGCGCCAGCAGCCTGGCGGGACAAGCTATTAGGTCACCCCTCCACTTT	CASSLAGQAIRSPLHF